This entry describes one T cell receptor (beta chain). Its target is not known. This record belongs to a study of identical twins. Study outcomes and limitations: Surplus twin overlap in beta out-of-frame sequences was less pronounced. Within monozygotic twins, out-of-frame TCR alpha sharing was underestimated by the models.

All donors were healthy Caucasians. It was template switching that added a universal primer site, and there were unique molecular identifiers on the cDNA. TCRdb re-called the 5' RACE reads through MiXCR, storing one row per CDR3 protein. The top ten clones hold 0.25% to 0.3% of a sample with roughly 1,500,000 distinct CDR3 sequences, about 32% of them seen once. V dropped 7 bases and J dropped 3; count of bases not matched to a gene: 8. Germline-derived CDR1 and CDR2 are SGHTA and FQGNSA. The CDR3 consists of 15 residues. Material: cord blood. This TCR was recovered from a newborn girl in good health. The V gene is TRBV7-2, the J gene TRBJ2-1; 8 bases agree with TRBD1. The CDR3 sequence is CASTITGQVYNEQFF. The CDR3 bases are TGTGCCAGCACTATTACGGGACAGGTCTACAATGAGCAGTTCTTC. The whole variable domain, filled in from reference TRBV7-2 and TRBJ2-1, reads GAGVSQSPSNKVTEKGKDVELRCDPISGHTALYWYRQSLGQGLEFLIYFQGNSAPDKSGLPSDRFSAERTGGSVSTLTIQRTQQEDSAVYLCASTITGQVYNEQFFGPGTRLTVL.